This T cell receptor (beta chain) was documented in a study of T cell responses to AZD1222 COVID-19 vaccine. Overall study context: Second doses were pooled across both intervals (about 4 or about 12 weeks).

Profiling relied on immunoSEQ multiplex PCR, and the TCRdb table lists in-frame clones only, not all of them. The sample holds around 150,000 clones, roughly 90% seen once. CDR1 is DFQATT, CDR2 SNEGSKA, per germline (reference sequence). Trimming removed 5 bases at V and 10 bases at J, with 6 bases between. The CDR3 covers 10 residues. Study results and limitations: Donors in the cohort were predominantly white British and more often female, and clonal diversity was possibly underestimated. At baseline, seropositivity was found in only a handful of AZD1222 recipients. Spike was spanned by vaccine-associated CD4 TCRs, with dominance at 160-218 and 743-854.

Remarks on this clone: Its antigen is still unknown. The same CDR3 is also encoded by other DNA sequences in this sample.

This sequence joins TRBV20-1 and TRBJ1-6, with D tentatively TRBD1 (5 bases). This TCR was recovered from an adult in good health. The sequencing used peripheral blood, collected on day 0 of AZD1222 vaccination. The CDR3 reads CSARGSPLHF. In DNA form, the CDR3 reads TGCAGTGCTCGGGGGTCACCCCTCCACTTT.